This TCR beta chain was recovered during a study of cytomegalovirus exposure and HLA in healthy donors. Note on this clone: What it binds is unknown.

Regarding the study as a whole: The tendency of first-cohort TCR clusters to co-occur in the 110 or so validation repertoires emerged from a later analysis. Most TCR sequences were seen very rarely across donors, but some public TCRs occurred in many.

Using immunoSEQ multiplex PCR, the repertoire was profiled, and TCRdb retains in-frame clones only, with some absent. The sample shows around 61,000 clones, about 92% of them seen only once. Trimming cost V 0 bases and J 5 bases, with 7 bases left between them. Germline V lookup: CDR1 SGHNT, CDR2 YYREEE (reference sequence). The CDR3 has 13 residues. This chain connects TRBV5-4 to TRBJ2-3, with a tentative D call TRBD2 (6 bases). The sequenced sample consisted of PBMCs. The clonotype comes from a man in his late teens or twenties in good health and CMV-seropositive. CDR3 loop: CASSLAGEDTQYF. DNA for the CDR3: TGTGCCAGCAGCTTGGCGGGAGAAGATACGCAGTATTTT.